The rows below give T cell receptor beta chains drawn from one sample of a study of T cell changes during pregnancy in multiple sclerosis. Produced via immunoSEQ multiplex PCR; TCRdb's table is partial and in-frame only. The sample has approximately 68,000 clones, 91% seen once; the top ten hold 0.6% to 0.8%. This material consisted of peripheral blood, taken in the third trimester of pregnancy. The receptors were sampled from a female donor in good health, enrolled as a control in a pregnancy study. Both conserved end residues are part of each CDR3. The order of the fields is CDR3 DNA, CDR3 protein, V gene, D gene, J gene, clone size. D genes are given only for firm matches. Rows give clone size only sometimes, using once, few, many, or a class for an expanded clone.

cdr3_nt: TGTGCCAGCAGCTTAGTGGGGGGAAGCTCCTACAATGAGCAGTTCTTC
cdr3_aa: CASSLVGGSSYNEQFF
v_call: TRBV7-2
d_call: -
j_call: TRBJ2-1
clone_size: -

cdr3_nt: TGTGCCAGCACCCTGGGGCGCCAGTGGGAAGGCACTGAAGCTTTCTTT
cdr3_aa: CASTLGRQWEGTEAFF
v_call: TRBV5-4
d_call: -
j_call: TRBJ1-1
clone_size: -

cdr3_nt: TGTGCCAGCAGCTTAGACGGGTCCTACGAGCAGTACTTC
cdr3_aa: CASSLDGSYEQYF
v_call: TRBV5-4
d_call: -
j_call: TRBJ2-7
clone_size: once

cdr3_nt: TGTGCCAGTAGTATCCGACAGGGGGGATCGGGGGGAGACATTCAGTACTTC
cdr3_aa: CASSIRQGGSGGDIQYF
v_call: TRBV19
d_call: TRBD1
j_call: TRBJ2-4
clone_size: -

cdr3_nt: TGCGCCAGCAGGCCGCGGGACGCCGGTTGGAAGAATGAGCAGTTCTTC
cdr3_aa: CASRPRDAGWKNEQFF
v_call: TRBV10-2
d_call: -
j_call: TRBJ2-1
clone_size: -

cdr3_nt: TGTGCCAGCAGCTCGACAGGGCTTTATGGCTACACCTTC
cdr3_aa: CASSSTGLYGYTF
v_call: TRBV28
d_call: TRBD1
j_call: TRBJ1-2
clone_size: -

cdr3_nt: TGTGCCAGCAGCTTCGCGTACTACGAGCAGTACTTC
cdr3_aa: CASSFAYYEQYF
v_call: TRBV7-8
d_call: -
j_call: TRBJ2-7
clone_size: -

cdr3_nt: TGTGCCAGCAGCCAGTATGAGAATTCACCCCTCCACTTT
cdr3_aa: CASSQYENSPLHF
v_call: TRBV14
d_call: -
j_call: TRBJ1-6
clone_size: -

cdr3_nt: TGTGCCAGCGGGACCCGACAGGGAGGCACAGATACGCAGTATTTT
cdr3_aa: CASGTRQGGTDTQYF
v_call: TRBV6-5
d_call: TRBD1
j_call: TRBJ2-3
clone_size: -

cdr3_nt: TGTGCCAGCAGTCTGACTAGTGCGGGACTCCGGGGCGAGCAGTTCTTC
cdr3_aa: CASSLTSAGLRGEQFF
v_call: TRBV27
d_call: -
j_call: TRBJ2-1
clone_size: -

cdr3_nt: TGTGCCAGCAGTTTGACCGGGACTAGCGGGGGGCTGCAGTTCTTC
cdr3_aa: CASSLTGTSGGLQFF
v_call: TRBV6-1
d_call: TRBD2
j_call: TRBJ2-1
clone_size: -

cdr3_nt: TGTGCCAGCTCACCACTAGCGGGAGGGCCAAATGAGCAGTTCTTC
cdr3_aa: CASSPLAGGPNEQFF
v_call: TRBV18
d_call: TRBD2
j_call: TRBJ2-1
clone_size: once

cdr3_nt: TGTGCCAGCAGCCAAGGCCTAGCGGGAGTGGATGAGCAGTTCTTC
cdr3_aa: CASSQGLAGVDEQFF
v_call: TRBV4-2
d_call: TRBD2
j_call: TRBJ2-1
clone_size: -